This entry is about one T cell receptor beta chain. Its specificity is not known. Deletions cut 4 bases from V and 4 bases from J, with 17 bases between. The CDR3 covers 15 residues. The germline V gene encodes CDR1 SGHNT and CDR2 YYREEE (reference sequence). The data were obtained in a study of cytomegalovirus exposure and HLA in healthy donors. Findings and limits, study-wide: Association with HLA alleles at 0.05 false discovery rate was found for some 18,000 TCR beta sequences in a later analysis.

PCR was performed using 60 Vbeta and 13 Jbeta primers. Produced via immunoSEQ multiplex PCR; TCRdb's table is partial and in-frame only. Of over 70,000 clones in the sample, more than 75% were seen once. The TCR was taken from a woman aged 45-65 years in good health and CMV-seropositive. Specimen: PBMCs. This chain links TRBV5-4 with TRBJ1-2; no clear D. The CDR3 here is CASSRGGGLVYGYTF. The CDR3, as DNA: TGTGCCAGCAGCCGAGGCGGTGGGTTGGTCTATGGCTACACCTTC.